The 5 T cell receptor beta chains in this list originate from one sample, sequenced in a study of persistence of HIV-infected CD4 T cells. Antigens of these TCRs are unknown. The immunoSEQ assay was version 4, run in survey mode. The assay was immunoSEQ multiplex PCR, and TCRdb's table has in-frame clones only and misses some. The sample carries around 7,500 clones, roughly two thirds recorded once. Cells were stimulated with CMV-infected fibroblast lysates at 10 ug/mL. Responding CD4+ T cells were sorted by upregulation of both CD40 ligand and CD69. Material: CD4+ T cells sorted from PBMCs after approximately 20-hour stimulation, obtained from a patient who received antiretroviral therapy. Every receptor here comes from an adult man with HIV who was CMV-seropositive.

In its sample, this clone was seen once. J is TRBJ1-1 and V is TRBV30; D unclear. Germline loops: CDR1 GTSNPN, CDR2 SVGIG (reference sequence). CDR3 size: 14 residues. V was trimmed by 4 bases and J by 4 bases, leaving 16 bases between them. The chain's CDR3 is CAWTKTRAPTEAFF. The CDR3 DNA follows: TGTGCCTGGACTAAAACCCGGGCCCCCACTGAAGCTTTCTTT. Based on the CDR3 plus reference TRBV30 and TRBJ1-1, the full variable domain is SQTIHQWPATLVQPVGSPLSLECTVEGTSNPNLYWYRQAAGRGLQLLFYSVGIGQISSEVPQNLSASRPQDRQFILSSKKLLLSDSGFYLCAWTKTRAPTEAFFGQGTRLTVV.

This clone was seen a handful of times. The chain combines TRBV10-3 with TRBJ1-3; D is undetermined. The ends were cut back, 6 bases at V and 0 bases at J, with 6 bases in the middle. Germline-derived CDR1 and CDR2 are ENHRY and SYGVKD. The CDR3 has 13 amino acids. CDR3 loop: CAISRVSGNTIYF. CDR3 DNA: TGTGCCATCAGCCGGGTCTCTGGAAACACCATATATTTT.

The rearrangement joins TRBV11-1 to TRBJ2-5; TRBD2 might be the D (7 bases). Trimming removed 5 bases at V and 5 bases at J, with 21 bases between. Germline lookup yields CDR1 SGHAT and CDR2 FQDESV (reference sequence). The CDR3 loop spans 16 amino acids. CDR3 in amino acids: CASSGTAGARGETQYF. CDR3 sequence (DNA): TGTGCCAGCAGCGGAACCGCGGGGGCGCGGGGCGAGACCCAGTACTTC.

This chain connects TRBV6-5 to TRBJ1-2, with D perhaps TRBD1 (5 bases). The CDR3 has 16 amino acids. CDR1 and CDR2 from the germline V gene are MNHEY and SVGAGI. V was trimmed by 0 bases and J by 4 bases, leaving 15 bases between them. The CDR3 reads CASSYSTLGVAYGYTF. CDR3 in DNA: TGTGCCAGCAGTTACTCGACCCTAGGGGTTGCCTATGGCTACACCTTC.

This sequence joins TRBV6-5 and TRBJ1-1, with 7 bases that match TRBD1. Trimming cost V 1 base and J 3 bases; bases outside gene matches: 5. The CDR3 contains 15 residues. CDR1 is MNHEY, CDR2 SVGAGI, per germline. This chain's CDR3 is CASSYYPTGDTEAFF. The CDR3, as DNA: TGTGCCAGCAGTTACTACCCCACAGGGGACACTGAAGCTTTCTTT.